This T cell receptor (beta chain) was captured by sequencing in a study of T cell responses to AZD1222 COVID-19 vaccine. V was trimmed by 3 bases and J by 0 bases, leaving 9 bases between them. CDR1 and CDR2 from the germline V gene are MRHNA and SNTAGT. The CDR3 loop spans 15 amino acids. Produced via immunoSEQ multiplex PCR; TCRdb's table is partial and in-frame only. The repertoire holds 95,000 to 150,000 clones, approximately 89% seen once, with under 6.5% in the top ten. A few counts support this clone. Antigen specificity is unknown. Study findings and constraints: Spike-specific TCR breadth and depth both grew after two AZD1222 doses. Unmutated variant regions are reportedly targeted by nearly half of spike-specific TCRs.

The sequenced sample was peripheral blood, obtained on day 0 of AZD1222 vaccination. The rearrangement uses TRBV6-4 and TRBJ2-1; a possible D gene is TRBD2 (6 bases). The origin of this receptor is an adult in good health. This CDR3 reads CASSELADSYNEQFF. CDR3 in DNA: TGTGCCAGCAGTGAACTAGCTGACTCCTACAATGAGCAGTTCTTC.